This T cell receptor beta chain appears in the sequencing data of a study of blood T cell repertoires in COVID-19. Background on the study: PBMCs, B-cell-depleted T cells, or T cells were the source of the cDNA or gDNA that made up the material.

This clone occurred a few times. Some clones are missing from TCRdb's copy, which holds only in-frame ones; the method was immunoSEQ multiplex PCR. The repertoire holds 200,000 to 300,000 clones, with about 91% as singletons. The germline CDR1 and CDR2 sequences are LNHDA and SQIVND (reference sequence). V lost 10 bases to trimming and J lost 0 bases; unmatched junction nucleotides: 5. The CDR3 is 13 amino acids. Those enrolled in Seattle joined during active infection and were followed longitudinally afterward. The sequence came from a woman aged 30 to 39 with COVID-19, enrolled during active disease. The sample taken for sequencing was peripheral blood. This chain connects TRBV19 to TRBJ1-1, with 7 bases fitting TRBD1. CDR3 nucleotide sequence: TGTGCCACCTTGGGACAGTTGAACACTGAAGCTTTCTTT. Translation: CATLGQLNTEAFF.